The 24 T cell receptor beta chains given below trace back to one sample, sequenced in a study of beta chain features in type 1 diabetes. What was sequenced were expressed TCRB transcripts, since all of the isolated RNA had been reverse transcribed. The assay was immunoSEQ multiplex PCR, and TCRdb's table has in-frame clones only and misses some. There are 200,000 to 300,000 clones in the sample; roughly 70% occur only once, and approximately 0.05% lies in the top ten. Material for sequencing was naive CD4+ T cells from blood. The receptors come from a man in his thirties or forties in good health.

This sequence joins TRBV7-2 and TRBJ2-6; D uncertain. The CDR3 runs to 15 residues. Trimming shortened V by 4 bases and J by 0 bases, and 7 bases separated the two germline ends. The germline CDR1 and CDR2 sequences are SGHTA and FQGNSA. The CDR3 DNA reads as TGTGCCAGCAGCTCGTACTACTCTGGGGCCAACGTCCTGACTTTC. The encoded protein is CASSSYYSGANVLTF.

This clone showed up just a few times. The chain links TRBV29-1 to TRBJ1-1, with D maybe TRBD1 (5 bases). V was pared by 6 bases and J by 12 bases, with 14 bases between. The CDR3 runs to 10 residues. In germline, CDR1 is SQVTM, CDR2 ANQGSEA. The CDR3 region has the DNA TGCAGCGTGGGACCAGAGCGATCTTTCTTT. This gives the protein CSVGPERSFF.

The chain links TRBV29-1 to TRBJ2-1; the match to TRBD2 covers 8 bases. Looked up from germline, CDR1 is SQVTM and CDR2 is ANQGSEA. The CDR3 runs 13 residues. Written as DNA, the CDR3 is TGCAGTAGCGGGGTTAGCTCCTACAATGAGCAGTTCTTC. Protein product: CSSGVSSYNEQFF.

This clone appeared a few times. The V and J genes are TRBV19 and TRBJ2-2; 7 bases agree with TRBD1. J gave up 9 bases and V 5 bases, and 12 bases lay outside the gene matches. The germline gives CDR1 LNHDA, CDR2 SQIVND (reference sequence). The CDR3 extends over 15 amino acids. This chain's CDR3 is CASSDERQGTRELFF. DNA for the CDR3: TGTGCCAGTAGTGACGAACGACAGGGCACAAGGGAGCTGTTTTTT. The entire variable domain, with the rest obtained from reference TRBV19 and TRBJ2-2, is as follows: DGGITQSPKYLFRKEGQNVTLSCEQNLNHDAMYWYRQDPGQGLRLIYYSQIVNDFQKGDIAEGYSVSREKKESFPLTVTSAQKNPTAFYLCASSDERQGTRELFFGEGSRLTVL.

The rearrangement uses TRBV7-7 and TRBJ2-7; D uncertain. V dropped 5 bases and J dropped 6 bases, with 14 bases sitting between them. This CDR3 spans 13 amino acids. Germline CDR1 SSHAT, CDR2 FNYEAQ (reference sequence). The CDR3 is CASSERAGAEQYF. The DNA of the CDR3 is TGTGCCAGCAGCGAAAGGGCAGGTGCCGAGCAGTACTTC.

The J gene is TRBJ2-5, the V gene TRBV30, with D possibly being TRBD1 or TRBD2 (6 bases each). This CDR3 contains 16 residues. V lost 0 bases and J 1 base, leaving 15 bases between the germline ends. Germline lookup yields CDR1 GTSNPN and CDR2 SVGIG (reference sequence). The CDR3 nucleotides read TGTGCCTGGAGTGTACAAAGGGGGGACTTCCAAGAGACCCAGTACTTC. It is translated as CAWSVQRGDFQETQYF.

The chain employs TRBV28 and TRBJ2-6; 9 bases map to TRBD2. With 4 bases clipped from V and 0 bases from J, the junction kept 4 bases outside the gene matches. This CDR3 has 17 amino acids. The germline CDR1 and CDR2 sequences are MDHEN and SYDVKM. CDR3 nucleotides: TGTGCCAGCAGTTCCAGGGGACTAGCCTCTGGGGCCAACGTCCTGACTTTC. Its translation: CASSSRGLASGANVLTF. Combining the CDR3 with reference TRBV28 and TRBJ2-6 gives the whole variable domain DVKVTQSSRYLVKRTGEKVFLECVQDMDHENMFWYRQDPGLGLRLIYFSYDVKMKEKGDIPEGYSVSREKKERFSLILESASTNQTSMYLCASSSRGLASGANVLTFGAGSRLTVL.

Concerning this clone itself: Other DNA sequences within the sample encode an identical CDR3. The V and J genes are TRBV30 and TRBJ2-3; TRBD2 matches at 9 bases. Germline V gene sequence: CDR1 GTSNPN, CDR2 SVGIG (reference sequence). The CDR3 runs to 15 residues. Trimming at V came to 0 bases and at J to 2 bases, leaving 3 bases not matched to a gene. This chain's CDR3 is CAWSVLAGLTDTQYF. DNA for the CDR3: TGTGCCTGGAGTGTACTAGCGGGCCTCACAGATACGCAGTATTTT.

This clone came up a few times. V gene TRBV6-1 combines with J gene TRBJ1-2; TRBD1 matches 7 bases. The germline V gene has CDR1 MNHNS and CDR2 SASEGT. This CDR3 region has 12 residues. V shed 5 bases, J shed 9 bases, and the junction held 6 bases outside the gene matches. The DNA for the CDR3 is TGTGCCAGCAGTCCCGACAGGGTTCGCTACACCTTC. This gives the protein CASSPDRVRYTF.

The V and J genes are TRBV7-2 and TRBJ2-1, with D unresolved. The CDR3 runs 16 residues. Germline CDR1 is SGHTA and CDR2 is FQGNSA. V was shortened by 5 bases and J by 4 bases, with 18 bases between the two germline ends. For the CDR3, the DNA is TGTGCCAGCAGCAAGGTCTCGCGGAGTCGGTACAATGAGCAGTTCTTC. It codes for CASSKVSRSRYNEQFF.

This sequence joins TRBV10-3 and TRBJ2-7; D remains unclear. V was cut by 10 bases and J by 6 bases, with 16 bases left in between. CDR1 and CDR2 (germline): ENHRY, SYGVKD. The CDR3 length is 12 residues. The CDR3 reads CASRGEPAEQYF. The CDR3 nucleotides are TGTGCCAGCCGTGGCGAACCTGCCGAGCAGTACTTC.

V usage is TRBV15 and J usage is TRBJ2-1; D not resolved. V was shortened by 0 bases and J by 6 bases, with 6 bases between the two germline ends. Germline lookup yields CDR1 LNHNV and CDR2 YYDKDF (reference sequence). The CDR3 has 13 amino acids. In DNA form, the CDR3 reads TGTGCCACCAGCAGAGATGGAGCCAATGAGCAGTTCTTC. Its translation is CATSRDGANEQFF.

V gene TRBV18 combines with J gene TRBJ2-7; 10 bases line up with TRBD2. Germline trimming cut 2 bases from V and 2 bases from J; bases unmatched to any gene: 6. The CDR3 has 16 residues. Per the germline V gene, CDR1 is KGHSH and CDR2 is LQKENI. In DNA form, the CDR3 reads TGTGCCAGCTCACCAAAACAGCGGGAGGGGACCTACGAGCAGTACTTC. This translates into CASSPKQREGTYEQYF.

The chain has TRBV30 and TRBJ2-7; D gene uncertain. The germline V gene has CDR1 GTSNPN and CDR2 SVGIG (reference sequence). V shed 4 bases and J shed 0 bases, with 10 bases lying between them. The CDR3 loop spans 13 amino acids. The CDR3 loop is CAWTSLSSYEQYF. CDR3 coding DNA: TGTGCCTGGACCAGCCTAAGCTCCTACGAGCAGTACTTC.

The chain uses TRBV30 and TRBJ2-1; 14 bases are shared with TRBD2. This CDR3 contains 17 residues. CDR1 is GTSNPN, CDR2 SVGIG, per germline (reference sequence). V was clipped by 3 bases and J by 9 bases; unmatched bases: 13. CDR3 sequence reads: CAWSHTGLAGGAFEQFF. Here the CDR3 DNA reads TGTGCCTGGAGCCACACCGGACTAGCGGGGGGAGCGTTTGAGCAGTTCTTC.

In this sample, this clone turned up a few times. The chain uses TRBV7-2 and TRBJ2-5; D unclear. Between the trimmed V and J ends, which lost 0 bases and 7 bases, there was a span of 12 bases. Germline-derived CDR1 and CDR2 are SGHTA and FQGNSA. The CDR3 is 14 residues long. CDR3 in amino acids: CASSLAPPGGTQYF. Written as DNA, the CDR3 is TGTGCCAGCAGCTTAGCGCCTCCTGGCGGGACCCAGTACTTC.

The count of this clone is one. The CDR3 nucleotides read TGTGCCACCAGCAGAATCGGGAATAACTATGGCTACACCTTC. Protein: CATSRIGNNYGYTF. The chain is built from TRBV15 and TRBJ1-2; D gene unclear. Germline assignment: CDR1 LNHNV and CDR2 YYDKDF (reference sequence). V shed 2 bases and J shed 1 base, with 8 bases lying between them. The CDR3 totals 14 residues. Drawing the rest from reference TRBV15 and TRBJ1-2, the complete variable domain is DAMVIQNPRYQVTQFGKPVTLSCSQTLNHNVMYWYQQKSSQAPKLLFHYYDKDFNNEADTPDNFQSRRPNTSFCFLDIRSPGLGDTAMYLCATSRIGNNYGYTFGSGTRLTVV.

The rearrangement uses TRBV6-5 and TRBJ2-3; D possibly corresponds to TRBD2 (6 bases). The V and J ends lost 8 bases and 2 bases respectively, with 14 bases between them. Per the germline V gene, CDR1 is MNHEY and CDR2 is SVGAGI. This CDR3 spans 14 amino acids. CDR3 sequence reads: CASSLADNTDTQYF. The CDR3 DNA reads TGTGCCAGCTCCTTAGCGGATAACACAGATACGCAGTATTTT.

The rearrangement uses TRBV11-2 and TRBJ2-5; D might be TRBD2 (5 bases). In germline, CDR1 is SGHAT, CDR2 FQNNGV. The CDR3 is 14 amino acids. V was shortened by 5 bases and J by 4 bases, with 14 bases between the two germline ends. The CDR3 nucleotides read TGTGCCAGCAGCCCACAGAGAGGGATAGAGACCCAGTACTTC. It yields the protein CASSPQRGIETQYF.

V usage is TRBV19 and J usage is TRBJ2-1; no reliable D call. Germline V gene sequence: CDR1 LNHDA, CDR2 SQIVND (reference sequence). There are 12 residues in the CDR3. The V end lost 6 bases, the J end lost 7 bases, and 10 bases lay between the germline ends. The CDR3 region is CASSPVGNEQFF. The CDR3 nucleotides are TGTGCCAGTAGCCCAGTGGGGAATGAGCAGTTCTTC.

This clone was seen a few times. This rearrangement joins TRBV9 to TRBJ2-1, with 10 bases aligning to TRBD2. The CDR3 runs to 17 residues. Looked up from germline, CDR1 is SGDLS and CDR2 is YYNGEE. V trimming: 3 bases; J trimming: 2 bases; junction bases outside the gene matches: 8. In nucleotides, the CDR3 is TGTGCCAGCAGCGCGGGAGCGGGGGGGGCACCCTACAATGAGCAGTTCTTC. Encoded protein: CASSAGAGGAPYNEQFF.

The gene calls are TRBV7-2 and TRBJ2-1, with TRBD2 matching 8 bases. The CDR3 has 14 amino acids. Germline V gene data show CDR1 as SGHTA and CDR2 as FQGNSA. V shed 2 bases, J shed 6 bases, and the junction held 3 bases outside the gene matches. Written as DNA, the CDR3 is TGTGCCAGCAGCTTACCCGGGACTAGCAATGAGCAGTTCTTC. Protein sequence: CASSLPGTSNEQFF.

The chain uses TRBV30 and TRBJ1-2; D is possibly TRBD1 (6 bases). V shed 8 bases and J shed 4 bases, with 14 bases lying between them. From germline, CDR1 is GTSNPN and CDR2 SVGIG (reference sequence). CDR3 length equals 12 residues. The CDR3 sequence is CAGTDRFYGYTF. CDR3 bases: TGTGCCGGGACGGACAGATTCTATGGCTACACCTTC.

This clone has more than one count but fewer than ten. The identical CDR3 is also encoded by other nucleotide sequences in the sample. The chain links TRBV29-1 to TRBJ2-5; D could derive from TRBD1 or TRBD2 (5 bases each). The germline V gene has CDR1 SQVTM and CDR2 ANQGSEA. The V gene lost 4 bases and the J gene lost 2 bases, with 8 bases spanning the gap. CDR3 size: 12 residues. The CDR3 DNA follows: TGCAGCGTTGTGGGGGTACAAGAGACCCAGTACTTC. Residues: CSVVGVQETQYF.